This T cell receptor beta chain was obtained from a study of cytomegalovirus exposure and HLA in healthy donors. General observations from the study: The authors confirmed in vitro that three CMV-associated chains were specific for CMV antigens.

As concerns this clone: Its antigen is as yet unknown.

Per germline, CDR1 LNHDA and CDR2 SQIVND (reference sequence). The ends lost 3 bases at V and 6 bases at J; junction bases unmatched: 9. CDR3 length: 16 residues. The PCR employed 60 Vbeta primers together with 13 Jbeta primers. Assay used: immunoSEQ multiplex PCR; TCRdb lists only in-frame clones, some missing. The sample lists under 150,000 clones, approximately 78% occurring once. The gene calls are TRBV19 and TRBJ1-5; 9 bases are shared with TRBD1. Material for sequencing was PBMCs. This TCR was sampled from a human donor in good health. In DNA form, the CDR3 reads TGTGCCAGTAGTATCTCCGGGACAGGGTATTTTCAGCCCCAGCATTTT. It encodes CASSISGTGYFQPQHF. Full variable domain (outside the CDR3, taken from reference TRBV19 and TRBJ1-5): DGGITQSPKYLFRKEGQNVTLSCEQNLNHDAMYWYRQDPGQGLRLIYYSQIVNDFQKGDIAEGYSVSREKKESFPLTVTSAQKNPTAFYLCASSISGTGYFQPQHFGDGTRLSIL.